This TCR beta chain stems from a study of blood T cell repertoires in COVID-19. Germline V CDR1 and CDR2: LNHDA, SQIVND (reference sequence). The germline V and J ends were trimmed by 0 bases and 7 bases, with 9 bases remaining between them. The CDR3 is 14 amino acids. Repertoires were generated with immunoSEQ multiplex PCR, while TCRdb's copy carries only in-frame clones and drops some. The table has about 230,000 clones, 65% to 85% seen once. This receptor was obtained from a man aged 40-55 years with acute or convalescent COVID-19. V and J are TRBV19 and TRBJ1-4, with D hard to call. Sequenced input: peripheral blood. This CDR3 is CASSIDLEGEKLFF. DNA for the CDR3: TGTGCCAGTAGTATAGATCTAGAGGGTGAAAAACTGTTTTTT.